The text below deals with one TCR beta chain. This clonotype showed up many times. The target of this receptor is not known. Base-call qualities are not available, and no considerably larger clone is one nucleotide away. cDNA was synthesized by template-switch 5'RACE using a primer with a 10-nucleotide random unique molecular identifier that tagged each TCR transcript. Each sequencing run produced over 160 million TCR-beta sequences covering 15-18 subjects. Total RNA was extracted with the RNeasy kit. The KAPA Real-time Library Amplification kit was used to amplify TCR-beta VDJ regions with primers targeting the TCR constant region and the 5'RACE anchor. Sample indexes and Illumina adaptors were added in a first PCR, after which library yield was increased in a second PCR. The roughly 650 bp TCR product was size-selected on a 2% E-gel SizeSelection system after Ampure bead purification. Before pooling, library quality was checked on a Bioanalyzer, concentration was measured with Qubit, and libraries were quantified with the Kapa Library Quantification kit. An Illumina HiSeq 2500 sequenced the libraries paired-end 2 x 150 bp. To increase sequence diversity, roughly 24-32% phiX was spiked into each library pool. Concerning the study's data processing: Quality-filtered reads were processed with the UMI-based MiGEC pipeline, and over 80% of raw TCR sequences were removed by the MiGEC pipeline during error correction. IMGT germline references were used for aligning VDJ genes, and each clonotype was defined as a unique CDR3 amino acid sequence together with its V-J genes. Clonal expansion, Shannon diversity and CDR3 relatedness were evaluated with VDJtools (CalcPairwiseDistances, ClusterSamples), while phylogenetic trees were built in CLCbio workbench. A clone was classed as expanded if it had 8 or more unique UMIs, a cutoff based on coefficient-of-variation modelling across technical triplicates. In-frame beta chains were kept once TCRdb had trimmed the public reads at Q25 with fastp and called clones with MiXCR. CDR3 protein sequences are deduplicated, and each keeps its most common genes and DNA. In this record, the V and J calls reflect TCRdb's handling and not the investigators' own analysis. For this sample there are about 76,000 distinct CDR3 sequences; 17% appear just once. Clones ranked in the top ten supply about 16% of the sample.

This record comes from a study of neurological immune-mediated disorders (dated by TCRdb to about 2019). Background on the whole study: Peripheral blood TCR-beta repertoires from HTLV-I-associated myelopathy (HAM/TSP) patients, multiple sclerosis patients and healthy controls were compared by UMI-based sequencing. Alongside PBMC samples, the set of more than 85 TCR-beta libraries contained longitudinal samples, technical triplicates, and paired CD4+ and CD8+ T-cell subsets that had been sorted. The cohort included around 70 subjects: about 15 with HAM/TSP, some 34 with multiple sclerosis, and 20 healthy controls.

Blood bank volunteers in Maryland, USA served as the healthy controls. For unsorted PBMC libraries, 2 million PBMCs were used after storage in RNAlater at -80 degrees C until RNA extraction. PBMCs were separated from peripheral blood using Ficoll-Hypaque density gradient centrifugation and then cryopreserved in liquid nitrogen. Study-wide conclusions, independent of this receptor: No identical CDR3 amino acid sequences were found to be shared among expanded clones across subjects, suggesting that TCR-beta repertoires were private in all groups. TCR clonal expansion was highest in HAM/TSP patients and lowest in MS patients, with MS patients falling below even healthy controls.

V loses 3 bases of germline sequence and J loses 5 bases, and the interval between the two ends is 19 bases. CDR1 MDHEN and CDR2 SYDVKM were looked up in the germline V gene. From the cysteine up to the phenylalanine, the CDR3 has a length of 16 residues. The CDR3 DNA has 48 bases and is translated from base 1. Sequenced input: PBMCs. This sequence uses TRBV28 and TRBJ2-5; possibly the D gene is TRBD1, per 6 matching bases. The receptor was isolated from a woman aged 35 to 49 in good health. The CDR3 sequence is CASSFLSTGPRETQYF. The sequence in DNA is TGTGCCAGCAGTTTCCTTTCGACAGGCCCGAGGGAGACCCAGTACTTC.